A selection of T cell receptor beta chains follows, all from one sample in a study of shared T cell receptors in the human thymus. The data were produced by immunoSEQ multiplex PCR, yet TCRdb's version contains in-frame clones alone and is incomplete. This table holds about 660,000 clones, approximately 87% found once. This sample also belongs to another study, concerning human thymus T cells.

Sequenced sample: thymocytes. The receptors shown here come from a boy under two years old with a congenital heart defect. Both conserved end residues are part of each CDR3. D genes are given only for firm matches. Size is stated for part of the rows, as once, few or many counts, or as a class when the clone is expanded.

NA	NA	TRBV4-2	CASSQVKQGINTGELFF
NA	NA	TRBV28	CASIPAWGEETQYF
TRBD2	NA	TRBV27	CASSPPGLAGSSYNEQFF
TRBD2	NA	TRBV28	CATLHPGLDWYEQYF
TRBD2	NA	TRBV13	CASSFPGLAGVEQYF
NA	NA	TRBV4-3	CASSHGHSTDTQYF
TRBD2	NA	TRBV5-1	CASSLPGGTAGGSNEQFF
NA	NA	TRBV28	CASCYPGDYPDTQYF
NA	NA	TRBV19	CASSMIGYGVFQPQHF
TRBD1	NA	TRBV5-1	CASSLAPGDRVRPGLTPLHF
NA	NA	TRBV30	CAWRQVGGNEQFF
NA	NA	TRBV2	CASSDAVYGYTF
TRBD1	NA	TRBV6-7	CASPGTEDKSTGWEIGYEQYF
NA	NA	TRBV28	CASIQRWVNTEAFF
TRBD1	NA	TRBV13	CASSRGPGQGFTGNTIYF
TRBD2	once	TRBV5-6	CASSLEREGGYNEQFF
NA	NA	TRBV6-6	CASSYTVQETQYF
TRBD1	NA	TRBV12-5	CASALRGDRNNTEAFF
TRBD1	NA	TRBV28	CASSPQGGTGGSIKLREQYF
TRBD1	NA	TRBV4-3	CASSQDFWDRGSYNEQFF
TRBD2	once	TRBV6-5	CASSSRASGEYNEQFF
NA	NA	TRBV27	CASSLIPDRPSTDTQYF
NA	NA	TRBV28	CASSPPRIGEKLFF
TRBD1	NA	TRBV5-1	CASSLGQGGSPLHF
NA	NA	TRBV14	CASSQGPSTDTQYF
NA	once	TRBV20-1	CSAPTYNEQFF
TRBD2	NA	TRBV28	CASRRQLATEFKTQYF